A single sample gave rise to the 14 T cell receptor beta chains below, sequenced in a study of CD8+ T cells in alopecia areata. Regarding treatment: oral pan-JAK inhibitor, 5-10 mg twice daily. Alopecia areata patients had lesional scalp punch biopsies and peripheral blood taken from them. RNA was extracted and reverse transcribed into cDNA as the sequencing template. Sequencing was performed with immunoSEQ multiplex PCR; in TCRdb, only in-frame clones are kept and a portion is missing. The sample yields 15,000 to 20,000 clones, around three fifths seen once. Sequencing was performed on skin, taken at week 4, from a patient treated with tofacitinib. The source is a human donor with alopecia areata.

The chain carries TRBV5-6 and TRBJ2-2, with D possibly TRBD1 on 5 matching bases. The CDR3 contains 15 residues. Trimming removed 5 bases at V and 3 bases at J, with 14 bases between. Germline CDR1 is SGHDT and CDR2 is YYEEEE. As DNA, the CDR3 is TGTGCCAGCAGGGGGCTGGGAAGGGACACCGGGGAGCTGTTTTTT. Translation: CASRGLGRDTGELFF.

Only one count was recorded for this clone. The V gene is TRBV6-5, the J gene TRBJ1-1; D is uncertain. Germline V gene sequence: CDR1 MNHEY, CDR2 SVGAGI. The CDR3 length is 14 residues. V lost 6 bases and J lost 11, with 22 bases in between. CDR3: CASSRRPDLLGAFF. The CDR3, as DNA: TGTGCCAGCAGCCGACGTCCGGACCTCCTCGGGGCTTTCTTT.

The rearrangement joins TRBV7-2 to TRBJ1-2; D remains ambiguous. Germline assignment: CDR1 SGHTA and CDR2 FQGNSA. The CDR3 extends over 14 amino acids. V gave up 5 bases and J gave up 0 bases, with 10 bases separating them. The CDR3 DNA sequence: TGTGCCAGCAGCCCGCCCCCCCCTAACTATGGCTACACCTTC. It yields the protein CASSPPPPNYGYTF. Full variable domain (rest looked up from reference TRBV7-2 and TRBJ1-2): GAGVSQSPSNKVTEKGKDVELRCDPISGHTALYWYRQSLGQGLEFLIYFQGNSAPDKSGLPSDRFSAERTGGSVSTLTIQRTQQEDSAVYLCASSPPPPNYGYTFGSGTRLTVV.

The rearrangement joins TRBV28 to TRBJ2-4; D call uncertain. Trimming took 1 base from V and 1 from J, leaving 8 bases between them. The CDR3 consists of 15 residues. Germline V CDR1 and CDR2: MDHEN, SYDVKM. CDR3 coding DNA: TGTGCCAGCAGTTTATTAACGTTCGCCAAAAACATTCAGTACTTC. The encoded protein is CASSLLTFAKNIQYF.

The CDR3 sequence: CASSLSGSGNTIYF. DNA for the CDR3: TGTGCCAGCAGTTTGTCGGGATCTGGAAACACCATATATTTT. The V call is TRBV28, the J call TRBJ1-3; the D is unclear. The CDR3 sequence is 14 residues long. V was pared by 3 bases and J by 1 base, with 7 bases between. Germline V lookup: CDR1 MDHEN, CDR2 SYDVKM.

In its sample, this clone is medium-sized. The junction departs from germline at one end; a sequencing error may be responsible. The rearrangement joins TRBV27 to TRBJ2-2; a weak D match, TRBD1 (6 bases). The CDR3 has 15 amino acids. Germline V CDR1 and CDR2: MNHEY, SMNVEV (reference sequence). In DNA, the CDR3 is TGTGCCAGCAGTATATCAGGGGTGGGAACCGGGGAGCTGTTTTTT. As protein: CASSISGVGTGELFF.

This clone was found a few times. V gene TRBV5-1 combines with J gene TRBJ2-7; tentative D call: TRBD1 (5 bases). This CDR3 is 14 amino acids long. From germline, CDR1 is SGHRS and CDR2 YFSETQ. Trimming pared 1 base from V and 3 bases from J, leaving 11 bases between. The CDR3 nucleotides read TGCGCCAGCAGCTTGTCCAGGGCCGTCTACGAGCAGTACTTC. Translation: CASSLSRAVYEQYF.

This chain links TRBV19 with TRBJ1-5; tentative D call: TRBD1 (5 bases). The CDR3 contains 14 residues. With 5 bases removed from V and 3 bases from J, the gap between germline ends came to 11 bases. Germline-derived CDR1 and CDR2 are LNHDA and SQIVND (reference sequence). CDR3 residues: CASSAGGDNQPQHF. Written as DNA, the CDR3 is TGTGCCAGTAGTGCTGGGGGTGACAATCAGCCCCAGCATTTT.

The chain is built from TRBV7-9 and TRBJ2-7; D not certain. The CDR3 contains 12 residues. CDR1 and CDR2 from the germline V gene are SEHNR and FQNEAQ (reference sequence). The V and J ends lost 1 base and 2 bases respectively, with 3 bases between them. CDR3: CASSLGAYEQYF. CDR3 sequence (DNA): TGTGCCAGCAGCTTAGGGGCCTACGAGCAGTACTTC.

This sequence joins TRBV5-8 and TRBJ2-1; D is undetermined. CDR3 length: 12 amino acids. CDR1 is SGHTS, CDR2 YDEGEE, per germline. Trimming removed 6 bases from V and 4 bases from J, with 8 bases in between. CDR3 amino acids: CASTVVYNEQFF. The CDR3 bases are TGTGCCAGCACGGTCGTTTACAATGAGCAGTTCTTC.

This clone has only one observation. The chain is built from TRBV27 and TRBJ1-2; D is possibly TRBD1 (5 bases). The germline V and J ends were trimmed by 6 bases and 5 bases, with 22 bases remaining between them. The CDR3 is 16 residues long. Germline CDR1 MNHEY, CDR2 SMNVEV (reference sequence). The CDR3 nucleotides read TGTGCCAGCAGCCCCTCCGTCGTAGGAGGGGCTTATGGCTACACCTTC. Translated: CASSPSVVGGAYGYTF.

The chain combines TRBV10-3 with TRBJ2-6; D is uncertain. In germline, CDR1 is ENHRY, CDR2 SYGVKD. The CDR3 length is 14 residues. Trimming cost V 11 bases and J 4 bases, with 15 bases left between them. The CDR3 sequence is CAPSNLSGANVLTF. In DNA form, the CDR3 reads TGTGCCCCGTCAAACCTCAGCGGGGCCAACGTCCTGACTTTC.

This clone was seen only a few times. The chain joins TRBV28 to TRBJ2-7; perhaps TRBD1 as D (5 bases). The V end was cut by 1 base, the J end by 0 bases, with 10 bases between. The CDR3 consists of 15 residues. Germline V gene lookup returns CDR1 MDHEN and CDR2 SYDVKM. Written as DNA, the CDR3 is TGTGCCAGCAGTTTATTAGCAGGGCCCTCCTACGAGCAGTACTTC. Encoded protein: CASSLLAGPSYEQYF.

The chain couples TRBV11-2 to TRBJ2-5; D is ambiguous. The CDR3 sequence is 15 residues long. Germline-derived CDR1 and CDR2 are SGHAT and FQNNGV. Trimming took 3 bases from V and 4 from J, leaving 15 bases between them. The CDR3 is CASSFKFGRIETQYF. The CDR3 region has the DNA TGTGCCAGCAGCTTTAAGTTTGGACGAATAGAGACCCAGTACTTC.